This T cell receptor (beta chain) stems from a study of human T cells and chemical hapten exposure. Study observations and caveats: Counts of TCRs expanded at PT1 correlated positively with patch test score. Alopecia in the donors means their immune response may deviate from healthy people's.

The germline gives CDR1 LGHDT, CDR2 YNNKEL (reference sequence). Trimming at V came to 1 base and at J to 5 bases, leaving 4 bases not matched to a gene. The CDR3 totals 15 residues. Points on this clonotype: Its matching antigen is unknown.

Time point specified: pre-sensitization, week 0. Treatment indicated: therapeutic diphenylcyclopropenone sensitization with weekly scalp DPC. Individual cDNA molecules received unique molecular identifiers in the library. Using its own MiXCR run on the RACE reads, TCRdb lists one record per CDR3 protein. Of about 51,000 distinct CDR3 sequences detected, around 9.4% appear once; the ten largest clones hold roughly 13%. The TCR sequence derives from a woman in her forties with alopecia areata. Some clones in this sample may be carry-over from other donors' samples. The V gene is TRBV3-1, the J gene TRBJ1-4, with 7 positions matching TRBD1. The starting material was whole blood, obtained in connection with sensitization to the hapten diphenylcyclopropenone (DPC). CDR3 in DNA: TGTGCCAGCAGCCAAGCGGGACAGCTGAATGAAAAACTGTTTTTT. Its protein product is CASSQAGQLNEKLFF.